This note documents a single TCR beta chain sequence. The record originates from a study of blood T cell repertoires in COVID-19. Study in general: T cells, B-cell-depleted T cells, or PBMCs provided the cDNA or gDNA that served as material.

Across 20 to 25 US areas, participants ranged in age from about 18 to 100 years. The repertoire was sequenced with immunoSEQ multiplex PCR; TCRdb's copy has only in-frame clones and lacks some. The table shows about 210,000 clones, with around 86% occurring only once. The length of the CDR3 is 13 residues. Germline V gene lookup returns CDR1 MGHRA and CDR2 YSYEKL. V dropped 4 bases and J dropped 2 bases, with 5 bases sitting between them. Input material: PBMCs or T cells enriched from blood (not recorded which). This sequence was found in a man younger than 45 in a cohort exposed to, infected with or recovered from COVID-19 (not recorded which). This chain links TRBV4-1 with TRBJ1-4; D uncertain. The CDR3 here is CASSRVTNEKLFF. The DNA of the CDR3 is TGCGCCAGCAGCCGAGTCACTAATGAAAAACTGTTTTTT.